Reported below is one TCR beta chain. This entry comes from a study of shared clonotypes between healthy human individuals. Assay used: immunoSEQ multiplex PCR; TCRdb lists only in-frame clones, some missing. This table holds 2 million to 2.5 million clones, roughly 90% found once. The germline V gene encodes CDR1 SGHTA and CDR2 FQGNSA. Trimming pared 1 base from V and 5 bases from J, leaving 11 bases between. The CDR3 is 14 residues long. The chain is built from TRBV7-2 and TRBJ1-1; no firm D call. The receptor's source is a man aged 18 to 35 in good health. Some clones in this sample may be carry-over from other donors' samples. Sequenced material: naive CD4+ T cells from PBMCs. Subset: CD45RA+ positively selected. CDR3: CASSLGGEITEAFF. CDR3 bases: TGTGCCAGCAGCTTAGGCGGGGAAATTACTGAAGCTTTCTTT.